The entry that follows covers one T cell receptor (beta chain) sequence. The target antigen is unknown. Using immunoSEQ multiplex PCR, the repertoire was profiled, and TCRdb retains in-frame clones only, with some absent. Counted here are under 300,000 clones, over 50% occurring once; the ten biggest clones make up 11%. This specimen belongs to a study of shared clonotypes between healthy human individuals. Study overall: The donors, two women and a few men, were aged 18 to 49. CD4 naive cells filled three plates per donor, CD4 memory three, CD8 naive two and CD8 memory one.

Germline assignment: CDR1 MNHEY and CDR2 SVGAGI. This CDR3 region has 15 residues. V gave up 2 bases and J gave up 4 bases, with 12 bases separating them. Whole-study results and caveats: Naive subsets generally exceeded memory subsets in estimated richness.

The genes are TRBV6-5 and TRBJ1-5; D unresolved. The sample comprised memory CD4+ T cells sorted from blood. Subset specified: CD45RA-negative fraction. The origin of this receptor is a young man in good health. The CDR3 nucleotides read TGTGCCAGCAGTTACGGCGGGGTTGCGAATCAGCCCCAGCATTTT. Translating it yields CASSYGGVANQPQHF.